This T cell receptor (beta chain) originates from a study of cytomegalovirus exposure and HLA in healthy donors. The study drew the donors from its roughly 120-subject validation cohort, separate from the approximately 700-subject first cohort. Study-wide findings and caveats: A few of the chains that were CMV-associated were confirmed in vitro to be specific for CMV antigens. There were some public TCRs occurring in many donors, but most TCR sequences were rare.

The germline V and J ends were trimmed by 7 bases and 0 bases, with 16 bases remaining between them. The CDR3 length is 16 residues. Germline loops: CDR1 MNHEY, CDR2 SMNVEV (reference sequence). On this clone itself: Its cognate antigen is unknown.

Sequencing was performed with immunoSEQ multiplex PCR; in TCRdb, only in-frame clones are kept and a portion is missing. The table lists tens of thousands of clones, around 82% of them singletons. The receptor was isolated from a woman under 30 in good health and CMV-seropositive. The chain carries TRBV27 and TRBJ2-1; a weak D match, TRBD2 (5 bases). The specimen was PBMCs. CDR3 nucleotide sequence: TGTGCCAGCACCCAGCGGCCTCTCAGCTCCTACAATGAGCAGTTCTTC. Amino acid sequence: CASTQRPLSSYNEQFF.